These 18 T cell receptor beta chains originate from one sample sequenced in a study of T cells in localized non-small cell lung cancer. Clones were read by immunoSEQ multiplex PCR, and TCRdb kept only the in-frame ones, dropping some. This table holds under 50,000 clones, 85% to 90% found once. The sample here was PBMCs, taken before any cancer treatment. Receptor source: a man aged 40 to 69 with stage II lung adenocarcinoma.

The V call is TRBV5-1, the J call TRBJ2-3; 7 positions match TRBD1. V lost 0 bases, J lost 5 bases, and 0 bases stayed unmatched. Germline lookup yields CDR1 SGHRS and CDR2 YFSETQ. The CDR3 runs to 13 residues. CDR3 in DNA: TGCGCCAGCAGCTTGGGACAGGGAGATACGCAGTATTTT. Translation: CASSLGQGDTQYF.

The gene calls are TRBV30 and TRBJ2-7; D is unclear. The CDR3 loop spans 12 amino acids. CDR1 and CDR2 from the germline V gene are GTSNPN and SVGIG (reference sequence). V was cut by 2 bases and J by 2 bases, with 7 bases left in between. The CDR3 reads CAWSQFTYEQYF. CDR3 bases: TGTGCCTGGAGTCAGTTTACCTACGAGCAGTACTTC.

The CDR3 DNA follows: TGTGCCAGTAGTTTCCGACTAGCGGCGTACCAAGAGACCCAGTACTTC. Protein sequence: CASSFRLAAYQETQYF. This chain uses TRBV19 with TRBJ2-5, with 9 bases that match TRBD2. Per the germline V gene, CDR1 is LNHDA and CDR2 is SQIVND (reference sequence). V lost 5 bases to trimming and J lost 0 bases; unmatched junction nucleotides: 7. The CDR3 contains 16 residues. Looking up the rest from reference TRBV19 and TRBJ2-5 gives the full variable domain: DGGITQSPKYLFRKEGQNVTLSCEQNLNHDAMYWYRQDPGQGLRLIYYSQIVNDFQKGDIAEGYSVSREKKESFPLTVTSAQKNPTAFYLCASSFRLAAYQETQYFGPGTRLLVL.

The chain couples TRBV18 to TRBJ1-2, with 8 bases identical to TRBD1. The V gene end was trimmed by 4 bases and the J gene end by 3 bases; junction bases not matched to a gene: 4. This CDR3 region has 14 residues. CDR1 and CDR2 from the germline V gene are KGHSH and LQKENI. The CDR3 nucleotides read TGTGCCAGCTCACTCGGACAGGGCTACTATGGCTACACCTTC. This sequence encodes CASSLGQGYYGYTF.

CDR3 coding DNA: TGTGCCAGCAAAGGTAGGGTGGAGACTGAAGCTTTCTTT. Amino acids: CASKGRVETEAFF. This chain uses TRBV2 with TRBJ1-1; D unclear. Between the trimmed V and J ends, which lost 7 bases and 5 bases, there was a span of 14 bases. Looked up from germline, CDR1 is SNHLY and CDR2 is FYNNEI. This CDR3 contains 13 residues.

The chain joins TRBV19 to TRBJ2-2; tentatively, D is TRBD1 (6 bases). Germline CDR1 is LNHDA and CDR2 is SQIVND (reference sequence). The CDR3 has 16 amino acids. V lost 0 bases to trimming and J lost 4 bases, with 12 bases between them. In DNA form, the CDR3 reads TGTGCCAGTAGTATAGACATGGGACAACTCACCGGGGAGCTGTTTTTT. Its protein product is CASSIDMGQLTGELFF.

The chain joins TRBV30 to TRBJ1-1; D remains ambiguous. Germline loops: CDR1 GTSNPN, CDR2 SVGIG (reference sequence). This CDR3 spans 13 amino acids. The V gene lost 4 bases and the J gene lost 6 bases, with 15 bases spanning the gap. CDR3 in amino acids: CAWMSRYNAEAFF. CDR3 nucleotide sequence: TGTGCCTGGATGAGCCGTTATAATGCTGAAGCTTTCTTT.

The rearrangement uses TRBV7-2 and TRBJ1-2; tentative D call: TRBD1 (5 bases). The length of the CDR3 is 16 residues. V shed 1 base and J shed 8 bases, with 20 bases lying between them. Germline values: CDR1 SGHTA, CDR2 FQGNSA. The CDR3 sequence is CASSLGGVSRKGGYTF. The CDR3 DNA reads TGTGCCAGCAGCTTAGGAGGGGTGTCCAGGAAGGGCGGCTACACCTTC.

Here the CDR3 reads CASGLMGPASTDTQYF. The CDR3 DNA sequence: TGTGCTAGTGGTTTGATGGGCCCGGCTAGCACAGATACGCAGTATTTT. This rearrangement joins TRBV12-5 to TRBJ2-3; the D is unclear. The CDR3 spans 16 residues. V lost 2 bases and J 0 bases, leaving 12 bases between the germline ends. Per germline, CDR1 LGHNT and CDR2 FRNRAP.

The chain combines TRBV6-1 with TRBJ2-3; possible D gene TRBD2, 6 bases. The V gene lost 4 bases and the J gene lost 4 bases, with 9 bases spanning the gap. The CDR3 runs 13 residues. Per germline, CDR1 MNHNS and CDR2 SASEGT. CDR3: CASSVPGADTQYF. For the CDR3, the DNA is TGTGCCAGCAGTGTTCCGGGGGCAGATACGCAGTATTTT.

The J gene is TRBJ1-1, the V gene TRBV2; D is possibly TRBD1 (5 bases). V was trimmed by 8 bases and J by 12 bases, leaving 19 bases between them. The CDR3 sequence is 12 residues long. Per the germline V gene, CDR1 is SNHLY and CDR2 is FYNNEI. The CDR3 sequence: CASCILRGHTFF. CDR3 nucleotides: TGTGCCAGCTGCATCCTTCGGGGCCATACTTTCTTT.

The chain has TRBV2 and TRBJ1-1; D is possibly TRBD1 (5 bases). Germline V gives CDR1 SNHLY, CDR2 FYNNEI. V was shortened by 7 bases and J by 1 base, with 13 bases between the two germline ends. The CDR3 is made up of 14 amino acids. CDR3 sequence: CASMEGLRNTEAFF. The CDR3 coding sequence is TGTGCCAGCATGGAGGGGCTGAGGAACACTGAAGCTTTCTTT.

The CDR3 sequence: CATSRGVGSGANVLTF. Here the CDR3 DNA reads TGTGCCACCAGCAGAGGGGTTGGCTCTGGGGCCAACGTCCTGACTTTC. The V gene is TRBV15, the J gene TRBJ2-6; the D is unclear. In germline, CDR1 is LNHNV, CDR2 YYDKDF (reference sequence). V lost 1 base, J lost 0 bases, and 7 bases lay in between. The CDR3 extends over 16 amino acids.

CDR3 loop: CASSLGRQGADTQYF. As DNA, the CDR3 is TGTGCCAGCAGCTTAGGCCGACAAGGGGCAGATACGCAGTATTTT. V and J are TRBV13 and TRBJ2-3, with D possibly TRBD1 on 5 matching bases. V lost 0 bases, J lost 4 bases, and 11 bases lay in between. Germline loops: CDR1 PRHDT, CDR2 FYEKMQ (reference sequence). The CDR3 runs to 15 residues. Combining the CDR3 with reference TRBV13 and TRBJ2-3 gives the whole variable domain AAGVIQSPRHLIKEKRETATLKCYPIPRHDTVYWYQQGPGQDPQFLISFYEKMQSDKGSIPDRFSAQQFSDYHSELNMSSLELGDSALYFCASSLGRQGADTQYFGPGTRLTVL.

This chain uses TRBV6-5 with TRBJ1-2, with 11 bases lining up with TRBD1. The CDR3 totals 14 residues. Trimming removed 7 bases from V and 3 bases from J; junction bases left unmatched: 4. CDR1 MNHEY and CDR2 SVGAGI come from the germline V gene. As DNA, the CDR3 is TGTGCCAGCACCCCGGGACAGGGGGACTATGGCTACACCTTC. It is translated as CASTPGQGDYGYTF.

The rearrangement links TRBV2 to TRBJ2-1; 8 nucleotides line up with TRBD2. CDR3 size: 15 residues. Germline lookup yields CDR1 SNHLY and CDR2 FYNNEI. After removal of 4 bases from V and 4 bases from J, the junction contained 6 bases not matched to a gene. CDR3 region: CASSVAGLDYNEQFF. The CDR3 DNA reads as TGTGCCAGCAGTGTGGCGGGACTAGATTACAATGAGCAGTTCTTC.

CDR3: CASSPESQGSYEQYV. The CDR3 DNA is TGTGCCAGCTCCCCCGAATCCCAGGGCTCCTACGAGCAGTACGTC. This rearrangement joins TRBV18 to TRBJ2-7; D might be TRBD1 (5 bases). CDR1 is KGHSH and CDR2 is LQKENI in the germline V gene. The CDR3 covers 15 residues. Trimming took off 6 bases at V and 0 bases at J, with 15 bases between the two ends.

The rearrangement joins TRBV5-1 to TRBJ1-2; a weak D match, TRBD1 (6 bases). The germline CDR1 and CDR2 sequences are SGHRS and YFSETQ. The CDR3 extends over 15 amino acids. V lost 0 bases to trimming and J lost 4 bases, with 13 bases between them. The CDR3 sequence: CASSLALDSPYGYTF. The DNA for the CDR3 is TGCGCCAGCAGCTTGGCCTTGGACAGTCCCTATGGCTACACCTTC.